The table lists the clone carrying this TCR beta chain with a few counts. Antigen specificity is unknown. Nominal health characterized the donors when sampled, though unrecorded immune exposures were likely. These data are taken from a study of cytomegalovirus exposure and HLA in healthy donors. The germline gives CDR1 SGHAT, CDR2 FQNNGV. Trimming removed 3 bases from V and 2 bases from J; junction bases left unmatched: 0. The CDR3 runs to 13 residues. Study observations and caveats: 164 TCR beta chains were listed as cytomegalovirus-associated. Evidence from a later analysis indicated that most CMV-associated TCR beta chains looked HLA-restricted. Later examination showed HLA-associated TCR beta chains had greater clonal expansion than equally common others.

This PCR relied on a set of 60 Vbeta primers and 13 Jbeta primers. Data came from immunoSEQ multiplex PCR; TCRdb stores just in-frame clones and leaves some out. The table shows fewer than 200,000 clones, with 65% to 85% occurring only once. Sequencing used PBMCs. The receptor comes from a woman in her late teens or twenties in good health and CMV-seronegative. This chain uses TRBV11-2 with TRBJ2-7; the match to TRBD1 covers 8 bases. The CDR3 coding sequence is TGTGCCAGCAGCTTGGACAGGGCCTACGAGCAGTACTTC. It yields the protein CASSLDRAYEQYF.